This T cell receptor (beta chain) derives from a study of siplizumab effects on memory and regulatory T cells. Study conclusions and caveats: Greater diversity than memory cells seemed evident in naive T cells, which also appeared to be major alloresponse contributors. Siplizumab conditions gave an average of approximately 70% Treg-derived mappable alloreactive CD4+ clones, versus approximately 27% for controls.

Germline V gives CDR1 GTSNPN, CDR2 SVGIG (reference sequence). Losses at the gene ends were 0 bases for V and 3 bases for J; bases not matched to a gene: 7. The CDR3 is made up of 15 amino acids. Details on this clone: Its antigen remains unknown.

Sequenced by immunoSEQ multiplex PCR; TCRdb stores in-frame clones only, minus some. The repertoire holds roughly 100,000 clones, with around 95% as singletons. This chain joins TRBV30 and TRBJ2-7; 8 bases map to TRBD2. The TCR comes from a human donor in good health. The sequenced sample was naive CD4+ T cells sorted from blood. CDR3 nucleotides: TGTGCCTGGAGTGTACCAGCGGGGGTAATCTACGAGCAGTACTTC. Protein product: CAWSVPAGVIYEQYF.